The next 8 T cell receptor beta chains were all read from a single sample in a study of regulatory T cells in long-lasting Graves disease. Researchers made TCR beta libraries by using iRepertoire HTBI primers and running Arm-PCR on CDR3 regions. TCRdb fed the multiplex PCR reads into MiXCR, producing one record per CDR3 protein. Of roughly 500,000 distinct CDR3 sequences listed, around 13% are singletons. Time point of the sample: newly diagnosed GD, antithyroid drugs for less than 3 months. Following extraction of RNA from PBMCs, that RNA was used to make the TCR library. A further study also used this sample, focusing on T cells in Graves' hyperthyroidism and ophthalmopathy.

The sequenced sample was peripheral blood mononuclear cells (PBMCs), obtained at new diagnosis, from a patient treated with antithyroid drugs. The origin of the receptors is a young woman with Graves disease.

This clonotype was picked up a small number of times. V gene TRBV6-2 or TRBV6-3 combines with J gene TRBJ1-5; 8 bases are a match to TRBD1. With V trimmed by 2 bases and J by 2 bases, 8 bases remained unmatched. CDR3 length: 17 amino acids. The germline V gene encodes CDR1 MNHEY and CDR2 SVGEGT. The CDR3 reads CASSYRIDRGGNQPQHF. For the CDR3, the DNA is TGTGCCAGCAGTTACAGGATCGACAGGGGAGGCAATCAGCCCCAGCATTTT.

This clonotype was found a few times. This chain uses TRBV7-9 with TRBJ2-1, with TRBD2 matching over 14 bases. The CDR3 has 20 residues. V shed 4 bases, J shed 6 bases, and the junction held 17 bases outside the gene matches. In germline, CDR1 is SEHNR, CDR2 FQNEAQ (reference sequence). CDR3 amino acids: CASSSRTSGRQKTRGNEQFF. In DNA, the CDR3 is TGTGCCAGCAGCTCTCGGACTAGCGGGAGGCAAAAGACACGGGGCAATGAGCAGTTCTTC.

Worth noting for this clonotype: A read error is possible here, since a much larger clone lies one base away. This chain joins TRBV19 and TRBJ1-5; unclear D gene. The germline CDR1 and CDR2 sequences are LNHDA and SQIVND (reference sequence). Trimming shortened V by 8 bases and J by 5 bases, and 13 bases separated the two germline ends. CDR3 length: 13 amino acids. The CDR3: CASQDRLHQPQHF. CDR3 nucleotides: TGTGCCAGTCAAGATAGGCTCCATCAGCCCCAGCATTTT.

This clonotype was picked up many times. The chain joins TRBV19 to TRBJ2-1; 8 nucleotides line up with TRBD2. The J segment lost 7 bases and the V segment lost 6 bases, leaving 11 bases of the junction unmatched. The CDR3 covers 15 residues. Germline V gene data show CDR1 as LNHDA and CDR2 as SQIVND (reference sequence). CDR3 in amino acids: CASRVGGLAGNEQFF. The CDR3 nucleotides read TGTGCCAGTAGAGTGGGTGGACTAGCTGGAAATGAGCAGTTCTTC.

This clonotype has just a few counts. V gene TRBV6-2 or TRBV6-3 combines with J gene TRBJ2-7; weak D call: TRBD2 (7 bases). The CDR3 runs 11 residues. Between the trimmed V and J ends, which lost 2 bases and 9 bases, there was a span of 8 bases. In germline, CDR1 is MNHEY, CDR2 SVGEGT. The CDR3 reads CASSYGGAQYF. The DNA for the CDR3 is TGTGCCAGCAGTTACGGGGGGGCGCAGTACTTC.

The V gene is TRBV6-2 or TRBV6-3, the J gene TRBJ2-4; tentative D call: TRBD2 (6 bases). Germline assignment: CDR1 MNHEY and CDR2 SVGEGT. CDR3 length equals 14 residues. V was trimmed by 6 bases and J by 5 bases, leaving 14 bases between them. The CDR3 sequence: CASRPAGSQNIQYF. For the CDR3, the DNA is TGTGCCAGCAGACCTGCGGGATCTCAAAACATTCAGTACTTC.

The V call is TRBV6-9, the J call TRBJ1-5; D remains unclear. V was pared by 3 bases and J by 7 bases, with 10 bases between. The germline gives CDR1 MNHGY, CDR2 SVAAGI. The CDR3 runs 13 residues. The CDR3 coding sequence is TGTGCCAGCAGTTACTGGGCTGGGCAGCCCCAGCATTTT. Its translation is CASSYWAGQPQHF.

The table lists this clonotype with many counts. The J gene is TRBJ1-2, the V gene TRBV29-1; 8 positions agree with TRBD1. V lost 4 bases to trimming and J lost 2 bases; unmatched junction nucleotides: 0. This CDR3 spans 12 amino acids. Germline CDR1 and CDR2: SQVTM and ANQGSEA. The CDR3 bases are TGCAGCGTTGGACAGGGGAACTATGGCTACACCTTC. Translated: CSVGQGNYGYTF. The variable domain in full, completed from reference TRBV29-1 and TRBJ1-2, reads SAVISQKPSRDICQRGTSLTIQCQVDSQVTMMFWYRQQPGQSLTLIATANQGSEATYESGFVIDKFPISRPNLTFSTLTVSNMSPEDSSIYLCSVGQGNYGYTFGSGTRLTVV.